Sequencing of this T cell receptor beta chain was carried out in a study of T cells in Graves' hyperthyroidism and ophthalmopathy. Diagnostic decisions used clinical symptoms, serum thyroxine and TRAb, thyroid ultrasound and orbital computed tomography. Germline CDR1 and CDR2: MGHDK and SYGVNS. The CDR3 totals 16 residues. V lost 3 bases, J lost 3 bases, and 6 bases stayed unmatched. RNA transcripts provided the source from which TCR beta CDR3 regions were amplified. RT-PCR in the first round (using the HTBI primer set) targeted the TCR CDR3. MiXCR, run by TCRdb on the multiplex PCR reads, gives a single entry per CDR3 protein. The data contain fewer than 700,000 distinct CDR3 sequences, 17% of them singletons.

The origin of this receptor is a woman in her late teens or twenties with Graves' ophthalmopathy. Sequenced sample: blood. This chain joins TRBV25-1 and TRBJ2-2, with TRBD2 matching 8 bases. For the CDR3, the DNA is TGTGCCAGCAGTGATTCAAGGGGACTAGACACCGGGGAGCTGTTTTTT. Protein product: CASSDSRGLDTGELFF.